One T cell receptor (beta chain) is described in this entry. Its antigen is undetermined. Three nested ARM-PCR rounds with V-beta and C-beta primers built TCRB libraries. A C-beta primer primed TCRB cDNA from about 500 ng RNA. No unique molecular identifiers were described for these TCRB libraries. MiXCR, run by TCRdb on the multiplex PCR reads, gives a single entry per CDR3 protein. This sample has approximately 9,600 distinct CDR3 sequences, with 67% found just once. The sample comes from a study of tumor-infiltrating lymphocytes in glioblastoma multiforme. Study-level findings and limits: Just one glioblastoma patient contributed to the TCR-mutation comparison. RNA-based TCR sequencing may distort clone frequencies, since cells carry unequal TCR transcript numbers.

Sequencing was performed on brain tumor tissue. The TCR originated in a male donor with glioblastoma.

CDR3 coding DNA: TGCGCCAGCAGCTTGGATGGACAGTCTTCTTCCTACGAGCAGTACTTC. Protein: CASSLDGQSSSYEQYF. The V call is TRBV5-1, the J call TRBJ2-7, with D maybe TRBD1 (6 bases). CDR1 and CDR2 (germline): SGHRS, YFSETQ. The V gene lost 0 bases and the J gene lost 1 base, with 14 bases spanning the gap. This CDR3 region has 16 residues.